The sequence of this T cell receptor (beta chain) was determined in a study of cytomegalovirus exposure and HLA in healthy donors. It was with 60 Vbeta and 13 Jbeta primers that the PCR ran. The protocol was immunoSEQ multiplex PCR, while the TCRdb copy is restricted to in-frame clones and leaves out a portion. The sample lists fewer than 65,000 clones; around 87% were seen once. The CDR3 has 14 amino acids. Germline loops: CDR1 MDHEN, CDR2 SYDVKM. Trimming took off 5 bases at V and 6 bases at J, with 14 bases between the two ends. This receptor was taken from a man aged 18-30 years in good health and CMV-seronegative. Sequencing was performed on PBMCs. This sequence joins TRBV28 and TRBJ1-5, with D hard to call. The CDR3 is CASSTGRPSQPQHF. The CDR3 DNA reads as TGTGCCAGCAGTACCGGGAGACCGAGTCAGCCCCAGCATTTT.